The rows below give T cell receptor beta chains drawn from one sample of a study of T cells and Merkel cell carcinoma outcomes. The method was immunoSEQ multiplex PCR; TCRdb's version includes in-frame clones alone and lacks a portion of them. This sample has about 12,000 clones, with over 95% found just once. Sequenced input: tumor tissue from Merkel cell carcinoma. These receptors all stem from a human donor with Merkel cell carcinoma. CDR3s include the opening cysteine and the closing phenylalanine or tryptophan. The order of the fields is clone size, CDR3 length, V gene, D gene, J gene, CDR3 protein, CDR3 DNA. The D gene is left open where the match is weak. Size is stated for part of the rows, as once, few or many counts, or as a class when the clone is expanded.

NA	15	TRBV18	NA	TRBJ1-1	CASSPPGVTNTEAFF	TGTGCCAGCTCACCACCGGGGGTAACGAACACTGAAGCTTTCTTT
NA	17	TRBV15	NA	TRBJ1-5	CATSRGGDPYSNQPQHF	TGTGCCACCAGCAGAGGCGGGGACCCTTATAGCAATCAGCCCCAGCATTTT
once	12	TRBV5-1	NA	TRBJ2-7	CASKLADYEQYF	TGCGCCAGCAAACTAGCCGACTACGAGCAGTACTTC
NA	14	TRBV11-3	NA	TRBJ2-7	CASSGGRSAYEQYF	TGTGCCAGCAGCGGGGGACGGTCCGCCTACGAGCAGTACTTC
NA	15	TRBV5-1	TRBD1	TRBJ2-7	CASSLGGQGFDKQYF	TGCGCCAGCAGCTTGGGGGGACAGGGGTTCGACAAGCAGTACTTC
NA	15	TRBV5-4	NA	TRBJ2-1	CASSLVSGSRRLQFF	TGTGCCAGCAGCTTGGTTTCAGGGAGTCGTAGGTTGCAGTTCTTC
NA	14	TRBV2	NA	TRBJ1-2	CASTPRGPNYGYTF	TGTGCCAGCACCCCCCGGGGACCCAACTATGGCTACACCTTC
NA	15	TRBV19	TRBD1	TRBJ2-5	CASSKNGQAQETQYF	TGTGCCAGTAGTAAAAATGGACAGGCACAAGAGACCCAGTACTTC
NA	14	TRBV13	TRBD2	TRBJ2-5	CASSAWGGQETQYF	TGTGCCAGCAGCGCCTGGGGGGGCCAAGAGACCCAGTACTTC
NA	15	TRBV13	NA	TRBJ2-3	CASSLGLRTGNTQYF	TGTGCCAGCAGCTTAGGACTCAGAACGGGGAATACGCAGTATTTT
NA	15	TRBV21-1	NA	TRBJ1-2	CASNPKLWGQGGYTF	TGTGCCAGCAATCCAAAGTTATGGGGGCAGGGTGGCTACACCTTC
NA	16	TRBV5-1	NA	TRBJ2-7	CASSLAGGSGVEKQYF	TGCGCCAGCAGCTTGGCCGGGGGCTCAGGGGTAGAAAAGCAGTACTTC
NA	13	TRBV30	NA	TRBJ2-1	CAWSSQDGKSAFF	TGTGCCTGGAGTTCGCAGGACGGAAAGTCGGCGTTCTTC
NA	14	TRBV11-3	TRBD1	TRBJ2-7	CASSTRQGVKEQYF	TGTGCCAGCAGCACCCGACAGGGGGTGAAGGAGCAGTACTTC